These 12 T cell receptor beta chains originate from one sample sequenced in a study of blood T cell repertoires in COVID-19. The method was immunoSEQ multiplex PCR; TCRdb's version includes in-frame clones alone and lacks a portion of them. This table holds some 180,000 clones, around 82% found once. The material sequenced was PBMCs or T cells enriched from blood (not recorded which). These receptors all come from a woman aged 60-70 years with acute COVID-19.

For this clone: The germline gene is not matched at one end of the junction; a read error may be the cause. The V and J genes are TRBV19 and TRBJ2-5, with D perhaps matching TRBD2 (5 bases). CDR3 size: 14 residues. The V gene's germline CDR1 is LNHDA and CDR2 SQIVND (reference sequence). The CDR3 sequence: CASSPSAVQGTQYF. The CDR3 DNA sequence: TGTGCCAGTAGTCCCTCAGCGGTCCAAGGGACCCAGTACTTC.

This chain uses TRBV7-2 with TRBJ2-1; tentatively, D is TRBD1 (5 bases). The CDR3 is made up of 15 amino acids. The V and J ends lost 0 bases and 4 bases respectively, with 10 bases between them. Germline-derived CDR1 and CDR2 are SGHTA and FQGNSA. In DNA, the CDR3 is TGTGCCAGCAGCTTAGCCGCTGACAGATACAATGAGCAGTTCTTC. It specifies CASSLAADRYNEQFF. Full variable domain (outside the CDR3, taken from reference TRBV7-2 and TRBJ2-1): GAGVSQSPSNKVTEKGKDVELRCDPISGHTALYWYRQSLGQGLEFLIYFQGNSAPDKSGLPSDRFSAERTGGSVSTLTIQRTQQEDSAVYLCASSLAADRYNEQFFGPGTRLTVL.

The rearrangement links TRBV30 to TRBJ2-7; 14 nucleotides match TRBD2. Looked up from germline, CDR1 is GTSNPN and CDR2 is SVGIG (reference sequence). This CDR3 is built from 18 residues. Trimming cost V 4 bases and J 1 base; bases outside gene matches: 12. CDR3 nucleotides: TGTGCCTGGAAGGAGGGGGGGACTAGCGGGAGAGGGTCCTACGAGCAGTACTTC. Protein: CAWKEGGTSGRGSYEQYF. The full variable domain, with the rest looked up from reference TRBV30 and TRBJ2-7, is SQTIHQWPATLVQPVGSPLSLECTVEGTSNPNLYWYRQAAGRGLQLLFYSVGIGQISSEVPQNLSASRPQDRQFILSSKKLLLSDSGFYLCAWKEGGTSGRGSYEQYFGPGTRLTVT.

This clone was counted once. The chain links TRBV11-2 to TRBJ2-2; the D is unclear. Germline V lookup: CDR1 SGHAT, CDR2 FQNNGV. The CDR3 sequence is 17 residues long. V was shortened by 3 bases and J by 0 bases, with 14 bases between the two germline ends. The CDR3: CASSFYGTITNTGELFF. The CDR3 DNA reads TGTGCCAGCAGCTTTTATGGAACTATAACGAACACCGGGGAGCTGTTTTTT.

The chain carries TRBV6-1 and TRBJ1-2, with 7 bases matching TRBD1. CDR3 length: 13 residues. Trimming removed 7 bases from V and 0 bases from J; junction bases left unmatched: 2. Germline V gives CDR1 MNHNS, CDR2 SASEGT. CDR3 sequence reads: CASNGQANYGYTF. CDR3 coding DNA: TGTGCCAGCAACGGACAGGCTAACTATGGCTACACCTTC.

In this sample, this clone turned up once. This chain joins TRBV18 and TRBJ1-1; 8 bases agree with TRBD1. CDR1 and CDR2 from the germline V gene are KGHSH and LQKENI. Trimming removed 2 bases from V and 3 bases from J; junction bases left unmatched: 8. This CDR3 spans 16 amino acids. The CDR3 loop is CASSPMSGGIHTEAFF. In DNA, the CDR3 is TGTGCCAGCTCACCAATGTCAGGGGGCATCCACACTGAAGCTTTCTTT. The full variable domain, in which reference TRBV18 and TRBJ1-1 provide the parts outside the CDR3, is NAGVMQNPRHLVRRRGQEARLRCSPMKGHSHVYWYRQLPEEGLKFMVYLQKENIIDESGMPKERFSAEFPKEGPSILRIQQVVRGDSAAYFCASSPMSGGIHTEAFFGQGTRLTVV.

At least ten counts were recorded for this clone. The chain joins TRBV4-3 to TRBJ2-7, with D possibly matching TRBD2 (5 bases). From germline, CDR1 is LGHNA and CDR2 YSLEER. The CDR3 covers 17 residues. V shed 3 bases and J shed 1 base, with 19 bases lying between them. The CDR3 sequence is CASSHAGEGTSSYEQYV. In DNA form, the CDR3 reads TGCGCCAGCAGCCACGCCGGAGAGGGCACGTCTTCCTACGAGCAGTACGTC.

The V gene is TRBV5-1, the J gene TRBJ2-3, with 10 bases fitting TRBD1. Losses at the gene ends were 3 bases for V and 5 bases for J; bases not matched to a gene: 3. CDR1 SGHRS and CDR2 YFSETQ come from the germline V gene. The CDR3 covers 14 residues. The CDR3 nucleotides are TGCGCCAGCAGCTGGGACAGGGGTAAAGATACGCAGTATTTT. Translating gives CASSWDRGKDTQYF.

The rearrangement joins TRBV30 to TRBJ2-3; 14 bases are shared with TRBD2. This CDR3 comprises 18 residues. Germline V gene lookup returns CDR1 GTSNPN and CDR2 SVGIG (reference sequence). The junction had 14 bases not matched to a gene; V was cut back by 1 base and J by 8 bases. CDR3 sequence (DNA): TGTGCCTGGAGTGGACTAGCGGGAGGGATCTATGCGGGGGGTACGCAGTATTTT. Encoded protein: CAWSGLAGGIYAGGTQYF.

Only one count was recorded for this clone. CDR3 coding DNA: TGCAGCGTTGGGTTAATCCAGGGTAACTATGGCTACACCTTC. Translating gives CSVGLIQGNYGYTF. The J gene is TRBJ1-2, the V gene TRBV29-1; weak D call: TRBD1 (5 bases). The germline CDR1 and CDR2 sequences are SQVTM and ANQGSEA. CDR3 length equals 14 residues. V shed 4 bases and J shed 1 base, with 13 bases lying between them.

This chain links TRBV28 with TRBJ2-5; 9 bases line up with TRBD1. With V trimmed by 5 bases and J by 3 bases, 13 bases remained unmatched. The CDR3 contains 17 residues. Germline CDR1 reads MDHEN; CDR2 reads SYDVKM. CDR3 sequence reads: CASSLADLGTGKETQYF. CDR3 bases: TGTGCCAGCAGTCTTGCGGATCTCGGGACAGGGAAAGAGACCCAGTACTTC.

The chain recombines TRBV14 with TRBJ2-2; D might be TRBD1 (5 bases). Germline V lookup: CDR1 SGHDN, CDR2 FVKESK. This CDR3 spans 14 amino acids. With 0 bases removed from V and 9 bases from J, the gap between germline ends came to 11 bases. The CDR3 loop reads CASSQDPRGRELFF. The CDR3 DNA follows: TGTGCCAGCAGCCAAGATCCAAGGGGTAGGGAGCTGTTTTTT.